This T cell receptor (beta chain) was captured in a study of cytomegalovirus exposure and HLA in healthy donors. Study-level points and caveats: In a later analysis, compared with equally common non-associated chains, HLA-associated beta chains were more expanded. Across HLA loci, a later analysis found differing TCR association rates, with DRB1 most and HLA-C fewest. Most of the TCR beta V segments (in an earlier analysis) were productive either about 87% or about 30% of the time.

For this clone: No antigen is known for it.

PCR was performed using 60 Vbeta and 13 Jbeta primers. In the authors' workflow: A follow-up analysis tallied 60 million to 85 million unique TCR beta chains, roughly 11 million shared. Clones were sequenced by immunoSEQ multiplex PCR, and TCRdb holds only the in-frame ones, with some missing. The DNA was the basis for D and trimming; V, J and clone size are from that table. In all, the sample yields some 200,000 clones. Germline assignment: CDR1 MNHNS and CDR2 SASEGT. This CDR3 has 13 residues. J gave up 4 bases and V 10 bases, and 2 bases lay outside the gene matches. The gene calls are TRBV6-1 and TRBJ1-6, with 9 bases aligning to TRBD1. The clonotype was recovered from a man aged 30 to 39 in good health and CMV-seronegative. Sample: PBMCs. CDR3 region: CATGQGYNSPLHF. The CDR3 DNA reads TGTGCCACGGGACAGGGATATAATTCACCCCTCCACTTT.